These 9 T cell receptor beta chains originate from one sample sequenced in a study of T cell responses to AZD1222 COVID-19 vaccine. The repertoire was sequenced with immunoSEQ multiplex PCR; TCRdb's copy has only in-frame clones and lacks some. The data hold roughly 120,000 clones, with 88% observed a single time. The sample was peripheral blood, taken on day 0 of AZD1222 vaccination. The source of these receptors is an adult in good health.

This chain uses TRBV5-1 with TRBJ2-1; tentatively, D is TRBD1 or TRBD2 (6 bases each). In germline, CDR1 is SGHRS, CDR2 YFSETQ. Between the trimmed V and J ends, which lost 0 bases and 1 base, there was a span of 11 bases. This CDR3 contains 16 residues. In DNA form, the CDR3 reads TGCGCCAGCAGCTTGGTACCGGGGGCTTCCTACAATGAGCAGTTCTTC. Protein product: CASSLVPGASYNEQFF.

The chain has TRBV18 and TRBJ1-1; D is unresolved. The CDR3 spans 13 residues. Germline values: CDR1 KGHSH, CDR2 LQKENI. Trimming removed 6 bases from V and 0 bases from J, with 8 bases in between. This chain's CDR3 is CASSPDMNTEAFF. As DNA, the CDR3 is TGTGCCAGCTCGCCAGACATGAACACTGAAGCTTTCTTT.

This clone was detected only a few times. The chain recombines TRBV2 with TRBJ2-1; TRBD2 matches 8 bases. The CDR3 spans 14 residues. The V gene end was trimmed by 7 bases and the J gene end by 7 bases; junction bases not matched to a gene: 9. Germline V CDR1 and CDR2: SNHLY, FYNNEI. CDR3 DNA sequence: TGTGCCAGCAACACCGGCGGGAGGATGAATGAGCAGTTCTTC. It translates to CASNTGGRMNEQFF.

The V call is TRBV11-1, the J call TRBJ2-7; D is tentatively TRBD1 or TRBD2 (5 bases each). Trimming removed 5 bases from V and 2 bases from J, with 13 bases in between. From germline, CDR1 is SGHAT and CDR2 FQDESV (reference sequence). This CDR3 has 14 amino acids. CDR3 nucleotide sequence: TGTGCCAGCAGCCTCGGGACGCGGGCCTACGAGCAGTACTTC. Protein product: CASSLGTRAYEQYF.

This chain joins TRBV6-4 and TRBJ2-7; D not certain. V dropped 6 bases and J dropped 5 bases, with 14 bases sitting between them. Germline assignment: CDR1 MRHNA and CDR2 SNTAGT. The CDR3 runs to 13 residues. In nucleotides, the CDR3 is TGTGCCAGCAGCCCGGGCCTGTTCCACGAGCAGTACTTC. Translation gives CASSPGLFHEQYF.

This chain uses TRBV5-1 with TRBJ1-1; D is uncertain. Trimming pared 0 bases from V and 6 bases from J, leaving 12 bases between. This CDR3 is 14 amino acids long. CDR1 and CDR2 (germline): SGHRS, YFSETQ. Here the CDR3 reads CASSLEPAGAEAFF. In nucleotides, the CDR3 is TGCGCCAGCAGCTTGGAACCCGCCGGGGCTGAAGCTTTCTTT.

CDR3 sequence: CASSPLLAGGLNTGELFF. As DNA, the CDR3 is TGTGCCAGCAGCCCGCTACTAGCGGGAGGGCTGAACACCGGGGAGCTGTTTTTT. V usage is TRBV3-1 (or the pseudogene TRBV3-2) and J usage is TRBJ2-2; 13 bases agree with TRBD2. This CDR3 contains 18 residues. Trimming took 4 bases from V and 1 from J; bases not matched to a gene: 6. The germline V gene has CDR1 LGHDT and CDR2 YNNKEL (reference sequence).

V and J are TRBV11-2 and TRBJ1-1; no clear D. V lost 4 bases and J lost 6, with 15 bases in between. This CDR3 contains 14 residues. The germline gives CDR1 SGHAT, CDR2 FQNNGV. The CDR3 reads CASSSGGGNSEAFF. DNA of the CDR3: TGTGCCAGCAGCTCGGGAGGAGGGAATTCTGAAGCTTTCTTT.

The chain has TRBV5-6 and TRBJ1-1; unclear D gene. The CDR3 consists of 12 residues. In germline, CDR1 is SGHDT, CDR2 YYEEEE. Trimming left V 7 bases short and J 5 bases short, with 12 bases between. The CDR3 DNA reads TGTGCCAGCGGCGGGTTAAGTACTGAAGCTTTCTTT. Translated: CASGGLSTEAFF.